This paragraph reports one T cell receptor beta chain. Its cognate antigen has yet to be identified. Per-nucleotide qualities are absent, and no much larger clonotype sits a single base away. Donors formed part of the validation cohort, which comprised 120 subjects and was distinct from the first cohort of some 700 subjects. CDR1 and CDR2 are read off the germline V gene (reference sequence) as SGHNT and YYREEE. Unmatched junction bases come to 15, with V trimmed by 0 bases and J by 0 bases. Its CDR3 holds 19 amino acids, cysteine through phenylalanine. Only the CDR3 part of the read is kept: 57 bases, read in frame from the first base. This specimen comes from a study of cytomegalovirus exposure and HLA in healthy donors (TCRdb year 2017). As for the study more broadly: A later analysis indicated that the roughly 120 validation repertoires were generated on the platform also employed for the 700 or so repertoires of the first cohort. The study aimed to test whether signatures of past pathogen exposure could be identified by cataloging public T cell receptors. Along with the approximately 700-subject first cohort, a separate validation cohort of some 130 different subjects was used. High-throughput TCR immunosequencing, statistical association of individual TCRs with disease status, and machine learning were combined to predict cytomegalovirus infection status.

Broad study findings and their caveats: The study gave a list of under 200 TCR beta chains associated with cytomegalovirus. The authors suggested that the approach could potentially be generalized to other disease states and immunological phenotypes. In vitro tests confirmed that three of the cytomegalovirus-associated TCR beta chains recognize cytomegalovirus antigens. The classifier was reported to diagnose cytomegalovirus status with high specificity and sensitivity in both the original and validation cohorts. The validation cohort had no HLA typing available for a later analysis, so co-occurrence within that cohort was assessed over all 120 or so repertoires. Most TCR sequences were observed very rarely across donors, whereas some public TCRs were present in many individuals. In a later analysis, TCRs clustered in the first cohort were found to also tend to co-occur in the 120 or so validation repertoires, with 94% of cluster scores above 0.

Library generation was performed with the immunoSEQ multiplex PCR assay. As for the authors' bioinformatics: To diagnose cytomegalovirus status from the catalog of TCR beta chain sequences, a statistical classification framework was built. TCRdb took this table from immuneACCESS and kept in-frame rearrangements with V and J called. Such tables lack part of the clones; where checked against another copy, unresolved V genes explain under half of the gap, and the rest is unexplained. V and J calls plus clone size are reproduced from that table; the DNA served to infer D and trimming. The table for this sample lists fewer than 250,000 clones; more than 70% of them were counted only once. The top ten hold more than 1.1% of the sample.

The chain is assembled from TRBV5-4 and TRBJ2-7; 7 middle bases align to TRBD2. This clonotype was obtained from a woman aged 18-35 years in good health and CMV-seronegative. The sequenced sample consisted of PBMCs. The nucleotide sequence is given as TGTGCCAGCAGCTTGGGCGGGAGTGCCGATTTCTTGAGCTCCTACGAGCAGTACTTC. It encodes CASSLGGSADFLSSYEQYF.